These 27 T cell receptor beta chains share one sample of origin, sequenced in a study of blood T cell repertoires in COVID-19 (dated by TCRdb to the early 2020s). The library was made by the immunoSEQ multiplex PCR assay. TCRdb re-hosts the immuneACCESS table, in-frame sequences only. Its copies lack some clones; in the studies checked, an unresolved V gene accounts for under half of them, and the cause for the rest is not known. For this sample the table gives a few hundred thousand clones, of which 80% to 90% were detected only once. The ten largest account for roughly 3.7% of the sample. The source material was peripheral blood. These receptors were collected from a woman aged 40 to 55 with acute or convalescent COVID-19.

Note on this clone: Germline is not matched at one junction end, which may reflect a read error. The rearrangement links TRBV6-6 to TRBJ1-2; 8 bases are shared with TRBD1. The CDR3 runs to 14 residues. From germline, CDR1 is MNHNY and CDR2 SVGAGI (reference sequence). This CDR3 reads CASSPLEPKRDRPF. CDR3 DNA: TGTGCCAGCAGCCCATTGGAACCTAAGCGGGACAGGCCCTTC.

J is TRBJ2-1 and V is TRBV19; 7 bases line up with TRBD2. V gave up 1 base and J gave up 9 bases; unmatched junction bases: 15. This CDR3 has 17 residues. Germline V CDR1 and CDR2: LNHDA, SQIVND (reference sequence). CDR3 nucleotide sequence: TGTGCCAGTAGTATAGGGGGAGTAGCGGGCCCCGGACTTGAGCAGTTCTTC. Its protein is CASSIGGVAGPGLEQFF.

The V call is TRBV11-2, the J call TRBJ2-3, with a tentative D call TRBD2 (6 bases). V dropped 4 bases and J dropped 2 bases, with 7 bases sitting between them. Germline CDR1 and CDR2: SGHAT and FQNNGV. The length of the CDR3 is 13 residues. CDR3 bases: TGTGCCAGCAGCTCGGACTACACAGATACGCAGTATTTT. Translated: CASSSDYTDTQYF.

The rearrangement joins TRBV6-6 to TRBJ2-5; 7 bases map to TRBD1. Unmatched junction bases numbered 4, after V lost 7 bases and J lost 2 bases. The CDR3 is 13 amino acids. Germline lookup yields CDR1 MNHNY and CDR2 SVGAGI (reference sequence). Here the CDR3 DNA reads TGTGCCAGCAATGACAGGGTTCAAGAGACCCAGTACTTC. Amino acid sequence: CASNDRVQETQYF.

The rearrangement uses TRBV5-6 and TRBJ1-6; no clear D. Trimming removed 5 bases at V and 6 bases at J, with 15 bases between. Looked up from germline, CDR1 is SGHDT and CDR2 is YYEEEE. This CDR3 is 15 amino acids long. The CDR3 nucleotides are TGTGCCAGCAGATCCTTGCGACTGATTAATTCACCCCTCCACTTT. Translation: CASRSLRLINSPLHF. Using reference TRBV5-6 and TRBJ1-6 for the parts outside the CDR3, the full variable domain is DAGVTQSPTHLIKTRGQQVTLRCSPKSGHDTVSWYQQALGQGPQFIFQYYEEEERQRGNFPDRFSGHQFPNYSSELNVNALLLGDSALYLCASRSLRLINSPLHFGNGTRLTVT.

The V and J genes are TRBV27 and TRBJ2-2; TRBD2 is a possible D gene (6 bases). Trimming left V 5 bases short and J 9 bases short, with 16 bases between. The CDR3 loop spans 14 amino acids. Germline-derived CDR1 and CDR2 are MNHEY and SMNVEV (reference sequence). CDR3 nucleotides: TGTGCCAGCAGTCCAGATGCTGGAGGGCGGGAGCTGTTTTTT. Translation: CASSPDAGGRELFF.

V is TRBV5-4 and J is TRBJ2-5; 10 bases align to TRBD2. The CDR3 extends over 15 amino acids. Germline CDR1 is SGHNT and CDR2 is YYREEE (reference sequence). With 5 bases clipped from V and 5 bases from J, the junction kept 9 bases outside the gene matches. This CDR3 reads CASSLAGAGGETQYF. The CDR3, as DNA: TGTGCCAGCAGTCTAGCGGGGGCCGGGGGGGAGACCCAGTACTTC.

The chain recombines TRBV24-1 with TRBJ2-1; TRBD1 aligns across 9 bases. This CDR3 spans 16 amino acids. Germline V CDR1 and CDR2: KGHDR, SFDVKD. V gave up 3 bases and J gave up 4 bases; unmatched junction bases: 6. For the CDR3, the DNA is TGTGCCACCAGTGATCGCCGGGACAGGGCGTACAATGAGCAGTTCTTC. Translation: CATSDRRDRAYNEQFF.

The J gene is TRBJ2-1, the V gene TRBV10-1, with 9 bases fitting TRBD2. This CDR3 has 15 residues. Germline CDR1 WNHNN, CDR2 SYGVQD (reference sequence). Trimming at V came to 8 bases and at J to 4 bases, leaving 9 bases not matched to a gene. CDR3 amino acids: CASSGSGGQYNEQFF. CDR3 in DNA: TGCGCCAGCTCCGGTAGCGGGGGTCAATACAATGAGCAGTTCTTC.

V gene TRBV10-3 combines with J gene TRBJ1-1, with no clear D. The CDR3 has 13 residues. Germline V gene sequence: CDR1 ENHRY, CDR2 SYGVKD. V was cut by 11 bases and J by 3 bases, with 16 bases left in between. The CDR3 sequence: CAAQRLPYTEAFF. The DNA of the CDR3 is TGTGCCGCTCAGAGGTTGCCATACACTGAAGCTTTCTTT.

The DNA for the CDR3 is TGTGCCAGCAGTCCCGGGTCTCTAGAGACCCAGTACTTC. Its translation is CASSPGSLETQYF. The rearrangement links TRBV12-3 or TRBV12-4 to TRBJ2-5; no clear D gene. This CDR3 has 13 residues. Trimming removed 5 bases from V and 4 bases from J, with 11 bases in between.

This chain connects TRBV4-1 to TRBJ1-2; 7 bases match TRBD1. There are 16 residues in the CDR3. Germline V gene sequence: CDR1 MGHRA, CDR2 YSYEKL. V trimming: 4 bases; J trimming: 0 bases; junction bases outside the gene matches: 8. The CDR3 spells CASSRYDRAANYGYTF. The CDR3 bases are TGCGCCAGCAGCCGATATGACAGGGCAGCTAACTATGGCTACACCTTC.

The chain employs TRBV11-3 and TRBJ2-1, with 11 bases that match TRBD2. Germline V gene data show CDR1 as SGHNT and CDR2 as YENEEA. V lost 1 base to trimming and J lost 3 bases; unmatched junction nucleotides: 8. CDR3 size: 18 residues. The CDR3 region has the DNA TGTGCCAGCAGCTTAGTCCCTCCTAGCGGGGGGTTCTACAATGAGCAGTTCTTC. Translating it yields CASSLVPPSGGFYNEQFF.

This sequence joins TRBV5-1 and TRBJ2-5; a possible D gene is TRBD1 (6 bases). Germline loops: CDR1 SGHRS, CDR2 YFSETQ. Trimming took off 5 bases at V and 3 bases at J, with 14 bases between the two ends. The CDR3 loop spans 14 amino acids. The CDR3 region is CASSPRGAEETQYF. CDR3 bases: TGCGCCAGCAGTCCCAGGGGCGCAGAAGAGACCCAGTACTTC.

The CDR3: CASSMDSTNYGYTF. CDR3 nucleotides: TGTGCCAGTAGTATGGACAGCACTAACTATGGCTACACCTTC. The genes are TRBV19 and TRBJ1-2; D might be TRBD1 (6 bases). The germline V gene encodes CDR1 LNHDA and CDR2 SQIVND (reference sequence). This CDR3 has 14 residues. Trimming shortened V by 3 bases and J by 0 bases, and 8 bases separated the two germline ends. The complete variable domain, with remaining parts taken from reference TRBV19 and TRBJ1-2, reads DGGITQSPKYLFRKEGQNVTLSCEQNLNHDAMYWYRQDPGQGLRLIYYSQIVNDFQKGDIAEGYSVSREKKESFPLTVTSAQKNPTAFYLCASSMDSTNYGYTFGSGTRLTVV.

The chain is built from TRBV27 and TRBJ1-3, with D possibly matching TRBD1 (6 bases). The germline CDR1 and CDR2 sequences are MNHEY and SMNVEV (reference sequence). The CDR3 runs 16 residues. With 5 bases removed from V and 0 bases from J, the gap between germline ends came to 14 bases. CDR3: CASSPLDRPSGNTIYF. CDR3 in DNA: TGTGCCAGCAGTCCCCTTGACAGGCCCTCTGGAAACACCATATATTTT.

Only a few counts were recorded for this clone. This chain uses TRBV5-1 with TRBJ2-2; no firm D call. This CDR3 has 14 amino acids. Germline-derived CDR1 and CDR2 are SGHRS and YFSETQ. Trimming removed 0 bases at V and 0 bases at J, with 3 bases between. CDR3 region: CASSLVANTGELFF. Written as DNA, the CDR3 is TGCGCCAGCAGCTTGGTAGCGAACACCGGGGAGCTGTTTTTT.

The CDR3 DNA is TGTGCCATCGGAAGCGGGATCGGAGATACGCAGTATTTT. Amino acid sequence: CAIGSGIGDTQYF. The gene calls are TRBV10-3 and TRBJ2-3, with 7 bases aligning to TRBD2. CDR3 length: 13 amino acids. From germline, CDR1 is ENHRY and CDR2 SYGVKD. The J segment lost 5 bases and the V segment lost 8 bases, leaving 7 bases of the junction unmatched.

The table lists this clone with a few counts. This chain uses TRBV5-1 with TRBJ1-2; D is unclear. Germline V gene sequence: CDR1 SGHRS, CDR2 YFSETQ. V was shortened by 3 bases and J by 0 bases, with 24 bases between the two germline ends. The CDR3 is 19 amino acids. The CDR3 region is CASSYYSLRGNQANYGYTF. For the CDR3, the DNA is TGCGCCAGCAGCTATTACTCCCTCCGGGGAAACCAAGCTAACTATGGCTACACCTTC. Based on the CDR3 plus reference TRBV5-1 and TRBJ1-2, the full variable domain is KAGVTQTPRYLIKTRGQQVTLSCSPISGHRSVSWYQQTPGQGLQFLFEYFSETQRNKGNFPGRFSGRQFSNSRSEMNVSTLELGDSALYLCASSYYSLRGNQANYGYTFGSGTRLTVV.

This chain uses TRBV7-2 with TRBJ1-2; no clear D gene. Germline CDR1 is SGHTA and CDR2 is FQGNSA. V shed 1 base and J shed 7 bases, with 10 bases lying between them. The CDR3 length is 13 residues. CDR3 residues: CASSLEHVSGYTF. DNA of the CDR3: TGTGCCAGCAGCTTAGAACACGTCTCTGGCTACACCTTC.

The CDR3 coding sequence is TGTGCCACTCTATCAGGGGATGGCTACACCTTC. Encoded protein: CATLSGDGYTF. The chain recombines TRBV10-3 with TRBJ1-2; maybe TRBD1 (6 bases). V was cut by 10 bases and J by 6 bases, with 12 bases left in between. The CDR3 length is 11 residues. Germline CDR1 and CDR2: ENHRY and SYGVKD.

This chain connects TRBV7-6 to TRBJ1-4; maybe TRBD1 (6 bases). With 1 base removed from V and 12 bases from J, the gap between germline ends came to 21 bases. The germline V gene encodes CDR1 SGHVS and CDR2 FNYEAQ. The CDR3 totals 16 residues. The CDR3 region has the DNA TGTGCCAGCAGCTTAGATTCTAGAACAGGGATAGTTCAACTGTTTTTT. It encodes CASSLDSRTGIVQLFF.

This chain links TRBV5-6 with TRBJ2-7; D perhaps matches TRBD1 (5 bases). V dropped 1 base and J dropped 1 base, with 18 bases sitting between them. This CDR3 comprises 17 residues. Germline CDR1 reads SGHDT; CDR2 reads YYEEEE. CDR3 nucleotide sequence: TGTGCCAGCAGCTTGAACCCTGCTCAGGGAATTTCCTACGAGCAGTACGTC. Amino acid sequence: CASSLNPAQGISYEQYV.

The rearrangement uses TRBV15 and TRBJ2-1; 11 bases match TRBD2. The CDR3 contains 15 residues. The J segment lost 5 bases and the V segment lost 2 bases, leaving 2 bases of the junction unmatched. Looked up from germline, CDR1 is LNHNV and CDR2 is YYDKDF (reference sequence). The CDR3 loop reads CATSRLAGGHNEQFF. In DNA, the CDR3 is TGTGCCACCAGCAGACTAGCGGGGGGCCACAATGAGCAGTTCTTC.

The V call is TRBV5-4, the J call TRBJ1-1; the D gene is possibly TRBD1 (5 bases). This CDR3 region has 15 residues. Germline CDR1 SGHNT, CDR2 YYREEE (reference sequence). The V end lost 3 bases, the J end lost 1 base, and 13 bases lay between the germline ends. CDR3 coding DNA: TGTGCCAGCAGCTCCGGAAGGGGAGGGAACACTGAAGCTTTCTTT. Amino acid sequence: CASSSGRGGNTEAFF.

The chain recombines TRBV5-1 with TRBJ2-5; TRBD2 aligns across 8 bases. Trimming at V came to 0 bases and at J to 5 bases, leaving 12 bases not matched to a gene. This CDR3 comprises 17 residues. Per the germline V gene, CDR1 is SGHRS and CDR2 is YFSETQ. The CDR3 nucleotides read TGCGCCAGCAGCTTGGGCCTAGCGGGCGTCAAGCCGGAGACCCAGTACTTC. It translates to CASSLGLAGVKPETQYF.

The V call is TRBV4-2, the J call TRBJ1-2; D perhaps matches TRBD1 (6 bases). The germline V gene encodes CDR1 LGHNA and CDR2 YNFKEQ. The CDR3 consists of 13 residues. V gave up 2 bases and J gave up 7 bases, with 11 bases separating them. CDR3 sequence: CASSQYGQPGYTF. CDR3 coding DNA: TGTGCCAGCAGCCAATACGGACAGCCTGGCTACACCTTC.